The 26 T cell receptor beta chains below all came from one sample that was sequenced in a study of cytomegalovirus exposure and HLA in healthy donors. Primers for the PCR totalled 60 Vbeta and 13 Jbeta. Data came from immunoSEQ multiplex PCR; TCRdb stores just in-frame clones and leaves some out. The sample has some 120,000 clones, about three quarters seen once. Specimen: PBMCs. Every receptor here comes from a middle-aged woman in good health and CMV-seronegative.

CDR3 coding DNA: TGTGCCAGCAGTGAAAATCTAGGACAGGGGAACACTGAAGCTTTCTTT. This gives the protein CASSENLGQGNTEAFF. The chain carries TRBV25-1 and TRBJ1-1; 8 nucleotides align to TRBD1. The CDR3 runs to 16 residues. J gave up 1 base and V 2 bases, and 6 bases lay outside the gene matches. Germline V CDR1 and CDR2: MGHDK, SYGVNS.

The chain carries TRBV7-9 and TRBJ1-1; no definite D call. Germline CDR1 SEHNR, CDR2 FQNEAQ (reference sequence). V was clipped by 1 base and J by 1 base, with 4 bases between them. The CDR3 sequence is 13 residues long. The CDR3, as DNA: TGTGCCAGCAGCTTAGGTCGGAACACTGAAGCTTTCTTT. Amino acids: CASSLGRNTEAFF.

The J gene is TRBJ2-1, the V gene TRBV7-3; TRBD2 matches 12 bases. CDR3 length: 14 residues. V was clipped by 5 bases and J by 7 bases; unmatched bases: 3. Germline V gene sequence: CDR1 SGHTA, CDR2 FQGTGA. The CDR3 sequence is CASSRLAGVNEQFF. For the CDR3, the DNA is TGTGCCAGCAGCCGACTAGCGGGAGTAAATGAGCAGTTCTTC.

The CDR3 nucleotides are TGTGCCACTCAGGACAGGGCGAACACCGGGGAGCTGTTTTTT. It encodes CATQDRANTGELFF. This chain uses TRBV28 with TRBJ2-2, with 8 bases identical to TRBD1. Losses at the gene ends were 10 bases for V and 0 bases for J; bases not matched to a gene: 4. This CDR3 comprises 14 residues. Germline V gives CDR1 MDHEN, CDR2 SYDVKM. Full variable domain (missing parts from reference TRBV28 and TRBJ2-2): DVKVTQSSRYLVKRTGEKVFLECVQDMDHENMFWYRQDPGLGLRLIYFSYDVKMKEKGDIPEGYSVSREKKERFSLILESASTNQTSMYLCATQDRANTGELFFGEGSRLTVL.

This rearrangement joins TRBV5-1 to TRBJ2-5; D perhaps matches TRBD1 (6 bases). In germline, CDR1 is SGHRS, CDR2 YFSETQ. The CDR3 has 15 residues. V shed 4 bases and J shed 2 bases, with 15 bases lying between them. Written as DNA, the CDR3 is TGCGCCAGCAGCGCCACCGGGACACAGCAAGAGACCCAGTACTTC. It encodes CASSATGTQQETQYF.

This clone was detected only once. This chain connects TRBV5-1 to TRBJ1-6, with 8 bases identical to TRBD1. Germline CDR1 SGHRS, CDR2 YFSETQ. The CDR3 totals 17 residues. The J segment lost 5 bases and the V segment lost 0 bases, leaving 7 bases of the junction unmatched. The CDR3, as DNA: TGCGCCAGCAGCTTGGACCGGACAGGGACCAATAATTCACCCCTCCACTTT. It is translated as CASSLDRTGTNNSPLHF.

This clone has just a few counts. V usage is TRBV7-9 and J usage is TRBJ1-5; a possible D gene is TRBD1 (6 bases). This CDR3 comprises 15 residues. Germline CDR1 and CDR2: SEHNR and FQNEAQ (reference sequence). V was pared by 1 base and J by 8 bases, with 15 bases between. The CDR3 DNA is TGTGCCAGCAGCTTAGGTGCAGGGGCAGACGAGCCCCAGCATTTT. It codes for CASSLGAGADEPQHF.

The V gene is TRBV29-1, the J gene TRBJ2-5; TRBD1 agrees at 7 bases. This CDR3 is built from 13 residues. The junction had 2 bases not matched to a gene; V was cut back by 2 bases and J by 2 bases. The germline V gene encodes CDR1 SQVTM and CDR2 ANQGSEA. The chain's CDR3 is CSVEPGQQETQYF. The CDR3 DNA sequence: TGCAGCGTTGAACCGGGACAGCAAGAGACCCAGTACTTC.

In DNA, the CDR3 is TGTGCCAGCAGCTTGCGTAGGAGCACTGAAGCTTTCTTT. Translated: CASSLRRSTEAFF. The chain employs TRBV5-5 and TRBJ1-1; no reliable D call. Trimming cost V 1 base and J 4 bases, with 8 bases left between them. There are 13 residues in the CDR3. CDR1 and CDR2 (germline): SGHKS, YYEKEE (reference sequence). Together with reference TRBV5-5 and TRBJ1-1, the CDR3 gives the full variable domain: DAGVTQSPTHLIKTRGQQVTLRCSPISGHKSVSWYQQVLGQGPQFIFQYYEKEERGRGNFPDRFSARQFPNYSSELNVNALLLGDSALYLCASSLRRSTEAFFGQGTRLTVV.

This clone was observed a few times. V gene TRBV23-1 combines with J gene TRBJ2-3; 8 nucleotides align to TRBD2. TRBV23-1 qualifies as an ORF whose function is uncertain. The ends lost 5 bases at V and 8 bases at J; junction bases unmatched: 6. The CDR3 has 13 residues. The CDR3 here is CASSGSGISTQYF. CDR3 coding DNA: TGCGCCAGCAGTGGTAGCGGGATTTCTACGCAGTATTTT.

The chain combines TRBV10-3 with TRBJ2-1; TRBD2 aligns across 9 bases. The CDR3 extends over 14 amino acids. Looked up from germline, CDR1 is ENHRY and CDR2 is SYGVKD. V was pared by 6 bases and J by 9 bases, with 9 bases of the junction left unmatched. The DNA of the CDR3 is TGTGCCATCAGCCCGATAGCGGGAGTGTCTGAGCAGTTCTTC. It encodes CAISPIAGVSEQFF.

The chain couples TRBV5-6 to TRBJ2-7; 12 bases agree with TRBD2. The length of the CDR3 is 15 residues. Germline CDR1 and CDR2: SGHDT and YYEEEE. V shed 1 base and J 7 bases; nucleotides not matched to a gene: 6. This CDR3 is CASSLLGTSGREQYF. CDR3 DNA sequence: TGTGCCAGCAGCTTGCTCGGGACTAGCGGGCGAGAGCAGTACTTC.

The rearrangement uses TRBV28 and TRBJ1-1; 7 bases match TRBD1. Germline lookup yields CDR1 MDHEN and CDR2 SYDVKM. This CDR3 comprises 15 residues. J gave up 9 bases and V 3 bases, and 13 bases lay outside the gene matches. The CDR3 loop reads CASSFGDSLGAKAFF. The DNA for the CDR3 is TGTGCCAGCAGTTTTGGGGACAGTTTGGGCGCAAAAGCTTTCTTT. Full variable domain (remainder filled in from reference TRBV28 and TRBJ1-1): DVKVTQSSRYLVKRTGEKVFLECVQDMDHENMFWYRQDPGLGLRLIYFSYDVKMKEKGDIPEGYSVSREKKERFSLILESASTNQTSMYLCASSFGDSLGAKAFFGQGTRLTVV.

The gene calls are TRBV7-9 and TRBJ2-5; weak D call: TRBD1 (6 bases). The CDR3 is 13 amino acids. Between the trimmed V and J ends, which lost 6 bases and 2 bases, there was a span of 10 bases. The germline V gene has CDR1 SEHNR and CDR2 FQNEAQ (reference sequence). CDR3 sequence: CASRPRGQETQYF. The CDR3 DNA reads as TGTGCCAGCAGGCCAAGGGGGCAAGAGACCCAGTACTTC.

Worth noting for this clone: At one of its ends the junction is not consistent with the germline gene, which may arise from a read error. The V call is TRBV7-9, the J call TRBJ1-5, with D unclear. There are 17 residues in the CDR3. CDR1 and CDR2 (germline): SEHNR, FQNEAQ (reference sequence). DNA of the CDR3: TGTTCCAGCAGCTTAGATGGCCACGCCGATAGCAATCAGCCCCAGCATTTT. Amino acids: CSSSLDGHADSNQPQHF.

The chain combines TRBV10-2 with TRBJ2-1; possible D gene TRBD1, 5 bases. Germline-derived CDR1 and CDR2 are WSHSY and SAAADI. V lost 2 bases and J lost 7, with 15 bases in between. CDR3 length: 15 residues. CDR3 bases: TGCGCCAGCAGTGAGACGGCAGGGCTGGGGAATGAGCAGTTCTTC. Translating it yields CASSETAGLGNEQFF.

This clone was recorded a few times. CDR3 amino acids: CASSPLGGGYTF. CDR3 nucleotide sequence: TGTGCCAGCAGCCCCTTGGGGGGGGGCTACACCTTC. The J gene is TRBJ1-2, the V gene TRBV7-6; a possible D gene is TRBD1 (5 bases). The CDR3 runs 12 residues. The V and J ends lost 5 bases and 8 bases respectively, with 12 bases between them. Germline CDR1 reads SGHVS; CDR2 reads FNYEAQ.

This chain connects TRBV9 to TRBJ2-3; weak D call: TRBD2 (5 bases). CDR3 length: 15 amino acids. Germline V CDR1 and CDR2: SGDLS, YYNGEE. Trimming took 3 bases from V and 0 from J, leaving 11 bases between them. In nucleotides, the CDR3 is TGTGCCAGCAGCGGGACTCCCCTGAGCACAGATACGCAGTATTTT. Its protein is CASSGTPLSTDTQYF. Drawing the rest from reference TRBV9 and TRBJ2-3, the complete variable domain is DSGVTQTPKHLITATGQRVTLRCSPRSGDLSVYWYQQSLDQGLQFLIQYYNGEERAKGNILERFSAQQFPDLHSELNLSSLELGDSALYFCASSGTPLSTDTQYFGPGTRLTVL.

The V call is TRBV4-2, the J call TRBJ1-4, with 10 bases identical to TRBD1. The length of the CDR3 is 14 residues. Germline CDR1 reads LGHNA; CDR2 reads YNFKEQ. V gave up 5 bases and J gave up 8 bases; unmatched junction bases: 5. The CDR3, as DNA: TGTGCCAGCAGCAGGACAGGGGGAGAAGAAAAACTGTTTTTT. Translation: CASSRTGGEEKLFF.

V is TRBV4-2 and J is TRBJ1-5, with TRBD1 as a possible D gene (5 bases). The CDR3 is 16 residues long. The ends were cut back, 1 base at V and 5 bases at J, with 15 bases in the middle. Germline assignment: CDR1 LGHNA and CDR2 YNFKEQ. CDR3 in DNA: TGTGCCAGCAGCCAAGGAAATTCAGGGTCACATCAGCCCCAGCATTTT. Its translation: CASSQGNSGSHQPQHF.

The V gene is TRBV7-8, the J gene TRBJ1-2, with D possibly TRBD1 on 6 matching bases. This CDR3 has 15 residues. CDR1 is SGHVS, CDR2 FQNEAQ, per germline. V was cut by 4 bases and J by 8 bases, with 20 bases left in between. The CDR3 loop reads CASSSDNRAGWGYTF. DNA for the CDR3: TGTGCCAGCAGCTCCGACAACAGGGCCGGTTGGGGCTACACCTTC.

This rearrangement joins TRBV28 to TRBJ1-1, with D hard to call. Trimming left V 8 bases short and J 9 bases short, with 13 bases between. The CDR3 totals 11 residues. The germline V gene encodes CDR1 MDHEN and CDR2 SYDVKM. CDR3 bases: TGTGCCAGCCGATTGGGCCAAAAAGCTTTCTTT. Its protein product is CASRLGQKAFF.

This sequence joins TRBV18 and TRBJ1-6; D is ambiguous. V shed 2 bases and J shed 6 bases, with 11 bases lying between them. There are 15 residues in the CDR3. Germline V lookup: CDR1 KGHSH, CDR2 LQKENI. The CDR3: CASSPGWLANSPLHF. The CDR3 DNA sequence: TGTGCCAGCTCACCAGGCTGGTTGGCTAATTCACCCCTCCACTTT.

The chain's CDR3 is CASSPPPRAVLYEQYF. The DNA for the CDR3 is TGTGCCAGCAGCCCACCCCCCCGCGCGGTTCTGTACGAGCAGTACTTC. This chain uses TRBV5-8 with TRBJ2-7; no firm D call. This CDR3 region has 16 residues. The germline V gene has CDR1 SGHTS and CDR2 YDEGEE. Trimming cost V 4 bases and J 4 bases, with 21 bases left between them. Complete variable domain (other parts from reference TRBV5-8 and TRBJ2-7): EAGVTQSPTHLIKTRGQQATLRCSPISGHTSVYWYQQALGLGLQFLLWYDEGEERNRGNFPPRFSGRQFPNYSSELNVNALELEDSALYLCASSPPPRAVLYEQYFGPGTRLTVT.

The chain joins TRBV2 to TRBJ1-2; unclear D gene. Per germline, CDR1 SNHLY and CDR2 FYNNEI. This CDR3 is 14 amino acids long. V lost 6 bases to trimming and J lost 2 bases, with 13 bases between them. The CDR3 here is CASRETTTNYGYTF. The CDR3 nucleotides are TGTGCCAGCAGAGAAACCACTACGAACTATGGCTACACCTTC. Drawing the rest from reference TRBV2 and TRBJ1-2, the complete variable domain is EPEVTQTPSHQVTQMGQEVILRCVPISNHLYFYWYRQILGQKVEFLVSFYNNEISEKSEIFDDQFSVERPDGSNFTLKIRSTKLEDSAMYFCASRETTTNYGYTFGSGTRLTVV.

The chain couples TRBV9 to TRBJ2-3; D unresolved. CDR1 is SGDLS and CDR2 is YYNGEE in the germline V gene. The CDR3 runs to 13 residues. V was cut by 1 base and J by 1 base, with 4 bases left in between. This chain's CDR3 is CASSVQGTDTQYF. The CDR3 DNA reads TGTGCCAGCAGCGTACAGGGCACAGATACGCAGTATTTT.